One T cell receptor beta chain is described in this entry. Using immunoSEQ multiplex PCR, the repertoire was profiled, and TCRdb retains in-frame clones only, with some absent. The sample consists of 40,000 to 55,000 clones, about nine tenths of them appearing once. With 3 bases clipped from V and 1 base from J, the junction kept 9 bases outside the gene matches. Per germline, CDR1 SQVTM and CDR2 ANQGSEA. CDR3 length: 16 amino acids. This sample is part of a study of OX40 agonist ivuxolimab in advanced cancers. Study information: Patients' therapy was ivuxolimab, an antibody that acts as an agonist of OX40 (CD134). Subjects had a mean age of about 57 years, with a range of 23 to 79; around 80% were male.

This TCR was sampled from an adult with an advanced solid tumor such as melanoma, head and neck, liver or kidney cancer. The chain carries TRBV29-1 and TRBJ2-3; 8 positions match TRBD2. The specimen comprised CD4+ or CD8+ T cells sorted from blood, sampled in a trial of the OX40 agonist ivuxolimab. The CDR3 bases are TGCAGCGTTGAGGCGGGGGGATCCTTGGGCACAGATACGCAGTATTTT. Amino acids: CSVEAGGSLGTDTQYF.